This T cell receptor (beta chain) originates from a study of OX40 agonist ivuxolimab in advanced cancers. Across the whole study: The dose of intravenous ivuxolimab that patients received every 2 weeks ranged from 0.01 to 10 mg/kg.

The protocol was immunoSEQ multiplex PCR, while the TCRdb copy is restricted to in-frame clones and leaves out a portion. The data hold 48,000 or so clones, with 85% to 90% observed a single time. The CDR3 extends over 15 amino acids. The ends were cut back, 3 bases at V and 3 bases at J, with 11 bases in the middle. From germline, CDR1 is SNHLY and CDR2 FYNNEI. The source material was CD4+ or CD8+ T cells sorted from blood, sampled in a trial of the OX40 agonist ivuxolimab. The rearrangement joins TRBV2 to TRBJ1-4; no definite D call. The TCR comes from an adult with an advanced solid tumor such as melanoma, head and neck, liver or kidney cancer. The CDR3 protein is CASSDLGMANEKLFF. In nucleotides, the CDR3 is TGTGCCAGCAGTGACCTAGGGATGGCTAATGAAAAACTGTTTTTT.